What follows are 20 T cell receptor beta chains derived from one specimen sequenced in a study of CD4 T cells in relation to SARS-CoV-2 and coronaviruses. Before the COVID-19 pandemic, during about 2010-2018, CD4+ T cells were taken from unexposed donors. After 10 to 11 days of culture, CD4+ T cells were isolated. These receptors have no identified antigens. Data came from immunoSEQ multiplex PCR; TCRdb stores just in-frame clones and leaves some out. Of 20,000 to 25,000 clones in the sample, 74% were seen once. Source material: CD4+ T cells from PBMCs, cultured in vitro. These receptors were collected from a human donor in good health.

The CDR3 DNA reads as TGTGCCAGTAGTGCAATAGGGCGGGGGGCCCCGAATCAGCCCCAGCATTTT. Protein product: CASSAIGRGAPNQPQHF. This sequence joins TRBV19 and TRBJ1-5, with D possibly matching TRBD1 (6 bases). Deletions cut 5 bases from V and 4 bases from J, with 21 bases between. Germline V lookup: CDR1 LNHDA, CDR2 SQIVND (reference sequence). CDR3 length: 17 residues.

In its sample, this clone was seen a few times. V is TRBV6-2 or TRBV6-3 and J is TRBJ2-7; perhaps TRBD1 as D (6 bases). V lost 0 bases and J lost 7, with 16 bases in between. The CDR3 spans 15 residues. The V gene's germline CDR1 is MNHEY and CDR2 SVGEGT. The DNA for the CDR3 is TGTGCCAGCAGTTACTCCGCTACAGGGAAGATAGAGCAGTACTTC. Amino acid sequence: CASSYSATGKIEQYF.

This clone turned up a few times. V gene TRBV25-1 combines with J gene TRBJ1-1, with 8 bases identical to TRBD1. The length of the CDR3 is 14 residues. Germline V gene data show CDR1 as MGHDK and CDR2 as SYGVNS. The V gene end was trimmed by 3 bases and the J gene end by 5 bases; junction bases not matched to a gene: 5. The CDR3 nucleotides read TGTGCCAGCAGTGACTGGACAGGGAGGACTGAAGCTTTCTTT. Protein product: CASSDWTGRTEAFF.

The chain recombines TRBV7-9 with TRBJ2-1, with D hard to call. Between the trimmed V and J ends, which lost 2 bases and 15 bases, there was a span of 14 bases. The length of the CDR3 is 12 residues. Germline assignment: CDR1 SEHNR and CDR2 FQNEAQ (reference sequence). The CDR3 sequence: CASSLTSSLRFF. CDR3 bases: TGTGCCAGCAGCTTAACCAGCTCCCTTCGGTTCTTC.

This clone was counted a few times. The V call is TRBV2, the J call TRBJ1-1; D might be TRBD1 (5 bases). Deletions cut 3 bases from V and 2 bases from J, with 13 bases between. Germline V lookup: CDR1 SNHLY, CDR2 FYNNEI. This CDR3 spans 15 amino acids. In nucleotides, the CDR3 is TGTGCCAGCAGTGACGGGGGGACGATTAACACTGAAGCTTTCTTT. It yields the protein CASSDGGTINTEAFF. The full variable domain, with the rest looked up from reference TRBV2 and TRBJ1-1, is EPEVTQTPSHQVTQMGQEVILRCVPISNHLYFYWYRQILGQKVEFLVSFYNNEISEKSEIFDDQFSVERPDGSNFTLKIRSTKLEDSAMYFCASSDGGTINTEAFFGQGTRLTVV.

A single count supports this clone. The chain combines TRBV7-8 with TRBJ2-7; 9 nucleotides align to TRBD2. V dropped 6 bases and J dropped 0; count of bases not matched to a gene: 6. CDR1 is SGHVS and CDR2 is FQNEAQ in the germline V gene. CDR3 length: 15 amino acids. The CDR3 spells CASRSSGISSYEQYF. The CDR3 DNA follows: TGTGCCAGCAGATCTAGCGGGATAAGCTCCTACGAGCAGTACTTC.

This chain connects TRBV11-3 to TRBJ1-1, with D possibly TRBD1 on 5 matching bases. V dropped 4 bases and J dropped 3 bases, with 18 bases sitting between them. Looked up from germline, CDR1 is SGHNT and CDR2 is YENEEA. The CDR3 is made up of 16 amino acids. The CDR3 DNA sequence: TGTGCCAGCAGCTGGCGAGGGACGGACGGGGACACTGAAGCTTTCTTT. It is translated as CASSWRGTDGDTEAFF.

The chain couples TRBV28 to TRBJ2-5, with no clear D. Trimming cost V 1 base and J 3 bases, with 21 bases left between them. Germline values: CDR1 MDHEN, CDR2 SYDVKM. CDR3 size: 18 residues. The CDR3 DNA reads TGTGCCAGCAGTTTATCACTGCCGGCCCGGCCCGAAAAAGAGACCCAGTACTTC. Its protein is CASSLSLPARPEKETQYF.

J is TRBJ1-4 and V is TRBV5-1, with a possible D match to TRBD1 (6 bases). Looked up from germline, CDR1 is SGHRS and CDR2 is YFSETQ. V was cut by 5 bases and J by 5 bases, with 16 bases left in between. The CDR3 covers 15 residues. The CDR3 spells CASRPLQGTNEKLFF. The CDR3 DNA sequence: TGCGCCAGCAGGCCACTACAGGGTACCAATGAAAAACTGTTTTTT.

In this sample, this clone is medium-sized (0.01 to 0.1%). The chain carries TRBV5-5 and TRBJ2-1, with unresolved D. Germline CDR1 reads SGHKS; CDR2 reads YYEKEE (reference sequence). The CDR3 length is 14 residues. With 4 bases removed from V and 7 bases from J, the gap between germline ends came to 15 bases. The DNA for the CDR3 is TGTGCCAGCAGCCCAGTCCGGATTTTGAATGAGCAGTTCTTC. Translated, it gives CASSPVRILNEQFF.

The chain recombines TRBV5-1 with TRBJ1-2; TRBD1 agrees at 9 bases. The CDR3 runs 15 residues. V lost 0 bases, J lost 5 bases, and 5 bases stayed unmatched. Germline assignment: CDR1 SGHRS and CDR2 YFSETQ. The CDR3 coding sequence is TGCGCCAGCAGCTTGGGGACGACAGGGGGTTATGGCTACACCTTC. The encoded protein is CASSLGTTGGYGYTF. Combining the CDR3 with reference TRBV5-1 and TRBJ1-2 gives the whole variable domain KAGVTQTPRYLIKTRGQQVTLSCSPISGHRSVSWYQQTPGQGLQFLFEYFSETQRNKGNFPGRFSGRQFSNSRSEMNVSTLELGDSALYLCASSLGTTGGYGYTFGSGTRLTVV.

The chain links TRBV7-8 to TRBJ1-1; no clear D gene. The CDR3 is 15 amino acids. From germline, CDR1 is SGHVS and CDR2 FQNEAQ. The germline V and J ends were trimmed by 2 bases and 3 bases, with 13 bases remaining between them. CDR3 region: CASSLSSLGDTEAFF. The CDR3 nucleotides are TGTGCCAGCAGCTTATCTTCCCTCGGGGACACTGAAGCTTTCTTT.

CDR3 coding DNA: TGCGCCAGCAGTGAGGGGACTAGAGTTAACAATGAGCAGTTCTTC. Translated: CASSEGTRVNNEQFF. The chain is built from TRBV5-1 and TRBJ2-1; 8 bases agree with TRBD2. Germline V CDR1 and CDR2: SGHRS, YFSETQ. This CDR3 region has 15 residues. The V gene end was trimmed by 5 bases and the J gene end by 5 bases; junction bases not matched to a gene: 9.

The chain carries TRBV6-1 and TRBJ1-6; D is uncertain. V lost 1 base to trimming and J lost 13 bases, with 14 bases between them. Germline CDR1 and CDR2: MNHNS and SASEGT. CDR3 length: 14 amino acids. CDR3: CASSEEAGRVPLHF. The CDR3 coding sequence is TGTGCCAGCAGTGAAGAGGCAGGTCGGGTCCCCCTCCACTTT.

This chain connects TRBV3-1 (or the pseudogene TRBV3-2) to TRBJ1-4; 7 bases align to TRBD1. Per the germline V gene, CDR1 is LGHDT and CDR2 is YNNKEL (reference sequence). The CDR3 length is 14 residues. The trim removed 4 bases at V and 3 bases at J, leaving 2 bases unmatched. The CDR3 loop is CASSPGTANEKLFF. The CDR3 nucleotides read TGTGCCAGCAGCCCCGGGACAGCTAATGAAAAACTGTTTTTT.

The rearrangement links TRBV5-1 to TRBJ1-2; D is possibly TRBD1 (5 bases). The CDR3 loop spans 15 amino acids. Trimming removed 2 bases at V and 4 bases at J, with 15 bases between. From germline, CDR1 is SGHRS and CDR2 YFSETQ. The CDR3 spells CASSFEGNEAYGYTF. CDR3 bases: TGCGCCAGCAGCTTCGAGGGGAACGAGGCCTATGGCTACACCTTC.

The J gene is TRBJ1-3, the V gene TRBV18; D unclear. Germline CDR1 and CDR2: KGHSH and LQKENI. The CDR3 sequence is 15 residues long. Trimming removed 4 bases from V and 0 bases from J, with 10 bases in between. In DNA, the CDR3 is TGTGCCAGCTCACTAAGGAAGCTCTCTGGAAACACCATATATTTT. It yields the protein CASSLRKLSGNTIYF.

The chain uses TRBV28 and TRBJ1-2, with 7 bases that match TRBD1. CDR3 length: 13 residues. Per the germline V gene, CDR1 is MDHEN and CDR2 is SYDVKM. Unmatched junction bases numbered 10, after V lost 10 bases and J lost 5 bases. Here the CDR3 reads CATSLGTEYGYTF. The CDR3 DNA reads as TGTGCCACCAGCCTCGGGACAGAATATGGCTACACCTTC.

The chain has TRBV6-5 and TRBJ1-3; D not resolved. Looked up from germline, CDR1 is MNHEY and CDR2 is SVGAGI. The germline V and J ends were trimmed by 6 bases and 0 bases, with 6 bases remaining between them. The CDR3 runs to 13 residues. In DNA, the CDR3 is TGTGCCAGCAGCCCCAGCTCTGGAAACACCATATATTTT. This codes for CASSPSSGNTIYF.

This clone has just a few counts. The chain is built from TRBV11-2 and TRBJ2-5, with D possibly being TRBD2 (6 bases). The germline CDR1 and CDR2 sequences are SGHAT and FQNNGV. The CDR3 is 17 amino acids. V was clipped by 5 bases and J by 5 bases, with 24 bases between them. CDR3 loop: CASSLLVGTGEAETQYF. CDR3 nucleotides: TGTGCCAGCAGCCTCTTGGTCGGGACGGGGGAGGCCGAGACCCAGTACTTC.